Each of the 4 T cell receptor beta chains below was sequenced from the same sample in a study of shared clonotypes between healthy human individuals. The repertoire was sequenced with immunoSEQ multiplex PCR; TCRdb's copy has only in-frame clones and lacks some. This sample has fewer than 650,000 clones; 76% occur once, and the top ten carry 13%. Material for sequencing was PBMCs. These receptors all stem from a woman aged 40 to 55 in good health. Some clones in this sample may be carry-over from other donors' samples.

The V call is TRBV6-5, the J call TRBJ1-1, with D hard to call. Per the germline V gene, CDR1 is MNHEY and CDR2 is SVGAGI. The V end lost 2 bases, the J end lost 1 base, and 11 bases lay between the germline ends. This CDR3 contains 15 residues. The CDR3 loop is CASSYRLDRNTEAFF. The CDR3, as DNA: TGTGCCAGCAGTTACCGGCTTGATAGGAACACTGAAGCTTTCTTT.

The chain uses TRBV5-1 and TRBJ2-3, with 14 nucleotides matching TRBD2. The germline V gene has CDR1 SGHRS and CDR2 YFSETQ. This CDR3 spans 16 amino acids. The V segment lost 2 bases and the J segment 5 bases; nucleotides outside the gene matches: 4. In nucleotides, the CDR3 is TGCGCCAGCAGCTTCGGGACTAGCGGGAGTGGAGATACGCAGTATTTT. This translates into CASSFGTSGSGDTQYF.

This chain joins TRBV5-4 and TRBJ2-5; 10 bases are shared with TRBD2. This CDR3 is 16 amino acids long. Germline V gene lookup returns CDR1 SGHNT and CDR2 YYREEE (reference sequence). The V segment lost 4 bases and the J segment 2 bases; nucleotides outside the gene matches: 8. Here the CDR3 DNA reads TGTGCCAGCAGCCCTGGACTAGCGGCACCTCAAGAGACCCAGTACTTC. This sequence encodes CASSPGLAAPQETQYF.

The table lists this clone with a few counts. The genes are TRBV5-1 and TRBJ1-2; D not certain. There are 13 residues in the CDR3. Germline V lookup: CDR1 SGHRS, CDR2 YFSETQ. The ends were cut back, 3 bases at V and 6 bases at J, with 12 bases in the middle. The CDR3 sequence: CASSWGAADGYTF. The CDR3 nucleotides are TGCGCCAGCAGCTGGGGAGCGGCGGATGGCTACACCTTC.